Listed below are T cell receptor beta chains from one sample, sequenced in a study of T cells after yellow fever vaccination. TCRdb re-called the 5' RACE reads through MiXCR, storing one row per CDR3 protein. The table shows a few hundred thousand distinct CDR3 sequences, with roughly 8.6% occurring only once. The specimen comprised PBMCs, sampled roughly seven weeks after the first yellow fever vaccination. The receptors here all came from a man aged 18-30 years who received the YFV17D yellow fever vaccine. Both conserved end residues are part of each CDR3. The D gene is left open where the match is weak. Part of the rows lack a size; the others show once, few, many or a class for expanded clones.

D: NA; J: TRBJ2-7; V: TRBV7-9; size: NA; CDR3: CASSFWNRAASYEQYF; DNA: TGTGCCAGCAGCTTTTGGAACAGGGCCGCTTCCTACGAGCAGTACTTC
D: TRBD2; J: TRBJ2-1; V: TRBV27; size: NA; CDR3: CASAYYPGTRNEQFF; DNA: TGTGCCAGCGCCTATTATCCCGGGACTAGAAATGAGCAGTTCTTC
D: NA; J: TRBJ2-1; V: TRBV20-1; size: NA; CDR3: CSARDSAGHNEQFF; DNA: TGCAGTGCTAGAGATTCCGCGGGCCACAATGAGCAGTTCTTC
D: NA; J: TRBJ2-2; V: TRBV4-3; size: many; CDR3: CASSQDPPRTNTGELFF; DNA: TGCGCCAGCAGCCAAGATCCCCCGAGGACGAACACCGGGGAGCTGTTTTTT
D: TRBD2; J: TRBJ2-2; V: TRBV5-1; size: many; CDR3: CASSRSLSGAGTGELFF; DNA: TGCGCCAGCAGCCGCTCTCTAAGCGGGGCAGGGACCGGGGAGCTGTTTTTT
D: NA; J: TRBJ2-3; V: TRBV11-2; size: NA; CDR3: CASSLNGDTQYF; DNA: TGTGCCAGCAGCCTTAACGGAGATACGCAGTATTTT
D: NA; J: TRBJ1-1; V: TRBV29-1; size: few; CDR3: CSVDSGNSNTEAFF; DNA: TGCAGCGTTGATTCAGGGAACTCTAACACTGAAGCTTTCTTT
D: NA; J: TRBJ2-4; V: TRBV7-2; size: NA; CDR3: CASSPGGMGTKNIQYF; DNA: TGTGCCAGCAGCCCCGGAGGAATGGGGACCAAAAACATTCAGTACTTC
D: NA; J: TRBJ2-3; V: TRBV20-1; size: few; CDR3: CSARNWGHEADTQYF; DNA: TGCAGTGCGCGAAACTGGGGGCATGAGGCAGATACGCAGTATTTT
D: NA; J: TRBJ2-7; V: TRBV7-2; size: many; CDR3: CASSGEPGQVSYEQYF; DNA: TGTGCCAGCAGCGGCGAGCCGGGACAAGTCTCCTACGAGCAGTACTTC
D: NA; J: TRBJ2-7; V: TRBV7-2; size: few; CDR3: CASSLAGVSTYEQYF; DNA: TGTGCCAGCAGCTTGGCGGGTGTCAGCACTTACGAGCAGTACTTC
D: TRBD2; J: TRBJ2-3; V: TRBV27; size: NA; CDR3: CASRPWGGGLGDTQYF; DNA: TGTGCCAGCAGGCCGTGGGGCGGGGGGCTGGGAGATACGCAGTATTTT
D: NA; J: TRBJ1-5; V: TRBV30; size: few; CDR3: CAWGGRWGRPQHF; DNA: TGTGCCTGGGGGGGAAGGTGGGGCCGGCCCCAGCATTTT
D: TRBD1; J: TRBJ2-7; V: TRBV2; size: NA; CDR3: CATRTGGSEQYF; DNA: TGTGCCACTAGGACAGGTGGAAGCGAGCAGTACTTC
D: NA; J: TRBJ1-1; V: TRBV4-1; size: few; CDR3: CASSQGEGLMNTEAFF; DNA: TGCGCCAGCAGCCAAGGGGAGGGGTTAATGAACACTGAAGCTTTCTTT
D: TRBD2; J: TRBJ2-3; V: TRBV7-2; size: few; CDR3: CASIGTSGTGGTQYF; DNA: TGTGCCAGCATCGGGACTAGCGGGACCGGGGGGACGCAGTATTTT
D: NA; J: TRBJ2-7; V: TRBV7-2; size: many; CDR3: CASSLDSFSYEQYF; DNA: TGTGCCAGCAGCTTGGACAGTTTTTCGTACGAGCAGTACTTC